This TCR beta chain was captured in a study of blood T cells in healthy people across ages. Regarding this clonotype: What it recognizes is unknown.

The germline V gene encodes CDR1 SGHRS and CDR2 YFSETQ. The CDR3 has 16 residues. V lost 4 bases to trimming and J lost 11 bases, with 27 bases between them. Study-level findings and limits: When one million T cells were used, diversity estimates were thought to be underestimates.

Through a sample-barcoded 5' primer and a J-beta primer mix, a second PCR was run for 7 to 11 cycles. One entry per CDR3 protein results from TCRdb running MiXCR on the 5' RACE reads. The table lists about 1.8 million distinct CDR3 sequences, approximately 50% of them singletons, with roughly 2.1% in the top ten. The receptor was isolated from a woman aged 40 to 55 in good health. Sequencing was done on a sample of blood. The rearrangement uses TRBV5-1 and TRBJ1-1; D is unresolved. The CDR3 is CASSPWIAQDPNVAFF. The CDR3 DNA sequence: TGCGCCAGCAGCCCGTGGATTGCTCAGGACCCCAATGTGGCTTTCTTT.